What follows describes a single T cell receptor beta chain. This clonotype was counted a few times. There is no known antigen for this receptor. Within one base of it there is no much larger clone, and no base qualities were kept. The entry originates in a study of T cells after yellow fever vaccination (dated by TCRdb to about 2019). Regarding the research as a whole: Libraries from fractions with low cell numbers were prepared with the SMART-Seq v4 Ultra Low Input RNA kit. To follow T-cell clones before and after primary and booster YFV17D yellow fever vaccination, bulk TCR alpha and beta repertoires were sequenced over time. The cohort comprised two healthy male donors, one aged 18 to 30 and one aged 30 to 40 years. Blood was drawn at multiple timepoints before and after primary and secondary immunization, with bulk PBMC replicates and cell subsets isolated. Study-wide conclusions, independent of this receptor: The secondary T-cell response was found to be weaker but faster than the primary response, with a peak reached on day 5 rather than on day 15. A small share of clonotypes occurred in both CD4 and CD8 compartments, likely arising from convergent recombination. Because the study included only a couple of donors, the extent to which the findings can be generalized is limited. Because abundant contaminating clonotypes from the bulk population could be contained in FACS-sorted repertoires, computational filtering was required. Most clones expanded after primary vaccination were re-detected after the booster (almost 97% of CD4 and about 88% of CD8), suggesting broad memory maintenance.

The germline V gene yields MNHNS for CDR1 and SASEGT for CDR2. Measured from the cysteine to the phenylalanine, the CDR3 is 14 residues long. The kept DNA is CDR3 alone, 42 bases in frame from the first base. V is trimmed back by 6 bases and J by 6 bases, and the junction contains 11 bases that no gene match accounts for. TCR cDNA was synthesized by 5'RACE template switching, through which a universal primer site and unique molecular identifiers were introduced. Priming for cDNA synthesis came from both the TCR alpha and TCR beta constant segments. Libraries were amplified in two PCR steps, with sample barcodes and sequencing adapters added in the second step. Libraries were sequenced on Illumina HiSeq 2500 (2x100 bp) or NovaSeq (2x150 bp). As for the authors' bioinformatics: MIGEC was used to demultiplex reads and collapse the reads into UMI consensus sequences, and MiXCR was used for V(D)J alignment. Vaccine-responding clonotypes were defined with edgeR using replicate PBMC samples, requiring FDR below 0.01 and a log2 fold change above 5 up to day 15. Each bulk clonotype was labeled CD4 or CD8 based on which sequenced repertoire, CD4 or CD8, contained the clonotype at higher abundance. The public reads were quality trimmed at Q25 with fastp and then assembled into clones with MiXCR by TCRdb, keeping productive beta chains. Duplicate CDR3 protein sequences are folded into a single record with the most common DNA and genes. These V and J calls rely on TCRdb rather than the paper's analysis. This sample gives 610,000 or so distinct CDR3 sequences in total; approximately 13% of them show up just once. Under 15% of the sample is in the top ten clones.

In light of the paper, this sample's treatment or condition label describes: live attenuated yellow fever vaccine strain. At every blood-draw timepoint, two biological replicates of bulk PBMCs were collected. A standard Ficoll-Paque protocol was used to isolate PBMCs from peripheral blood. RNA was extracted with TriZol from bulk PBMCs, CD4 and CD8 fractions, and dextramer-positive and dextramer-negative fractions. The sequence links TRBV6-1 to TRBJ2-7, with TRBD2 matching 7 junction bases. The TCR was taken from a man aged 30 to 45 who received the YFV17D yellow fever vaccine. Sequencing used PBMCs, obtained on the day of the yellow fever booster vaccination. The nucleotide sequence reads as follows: TGTGCCAGCAGCCCGGCTAGCGGTCAGGGCGAGCAGTACTTC. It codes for CASSPASGQGEQYF.